Sequencing of this TCR beta chain was carried out in a study of OX40 agonist ivuxolimab in advanced cancers. Looking at the study overall: Patients undergoing dose escalation presented with hepatocellular carcinoma, melanoma, renal cell or head and neck cancer. Among those treated, three patients had partial responses, one with hepatocellular carcinoma and two with cutaneous melanoma.

On this clone itself: Its cognate antigen is unknown.

This table comes from immunoSEQ multiplex PCR, and its TCRdb copy is limited to in-frame clones, with some not included. The table records around 65,000 clones, nearly 90% of them present only once. Study findings and constraints: Among the least clonally expanded were partial responders at 0.1-3.0 mg/kg. At 0.1 to 3.0 mg/kg, CD4+ and CD8+ blood T cells expanded clonally by week 6.

This receptor was taken from an adult with an advanced solid tumor such as melanoma, head and neck, liver or kidney cancer. Sequences were derived from CD4+ or CD8+ T cells sorted from blood, sampled in a trial of the OX40 agonist ivuxolimab.

Written as DNA, the CDR3 is TGTGCCAGCAGTTTCCCCCAGGTTGCGACCCAGTACTTC. It translates to CASSFPQVATQYF. The chain carries TRBV28 and TRBJ2-5; D remains unclear. Trimming left V 3 bases short and J 7 bases short, with 12 bases between. This CDR3 is built from 13 residues. CDR1 and CDR2 (germline): MDHEN, SYDVKM.